This T cell receptor (beta chain) was documented in a study of cytomegalovirus exposure and HLA in healthy donors. Trimming removed 4 bases from V and 7 bases from J; junction bases left unmatched: 12. The germline CDR1 and CDR2 sequences are SGHRS and YFSETQ. The CDR3 is made up of 17 amino acids. Amplification used 60 Vbeta primers and 13 Jbeta primers. Some clones are missing from TCRdb's copy, which holds only in-frame ones; the method was immunoSEQ multiplex PCR. The sample comprises about 180,000 clones, 82% of which are singletons, and about 1.5% rests with the top ten. Regarding this clone: Its antigen is unidentified.

The study, taken as a whole, reports: Immune exposure information comprised only CMV serostatus.

The J gene is TRBJ2-3, the V gene TRBV5-1; 13 bases fit TRBD2. The receptor was derived from a man in his forties in good health and CMV-seronegative. Input material: PBMCs. CDR3 sequence (DNA): TGCGCCAGCAGCGCGGGGGGACTAGCGGGAAGTTTTTATACGCAGTATTTT. Translation gives CASSAGGLAGSFYTQYF.